Shown below are 19 T cell receptor beta chains from a single sample sequenced in a study of T cell responses to AZD1222 COVID-19 vaccine. Measured with immunoSEQ multiplex PCR; TCRdb has only the in-frame clones, and not every one. The data show fewer than 200,000 clones, over 80% seen once. The sequencing here drew on peripheral blood, taken on day 0 of AZD1222 vaccination. The origin of the receptors is an adult in good health.

The CDR3 bases are TGTGCCAGCAGGGTAGGGCAGGGTTCGGCTTTCTTT. This translates into CASRVGQGSAFF. This chain connects TRBV2 to TRBJ1-1, with D perhaps TRBD1 (5 bases). Germline V gives CDR1 SNHLY, CDR2 FYNNEI. V dropped 6 bases and J dropped 11 bases, with 16 bases sitting between them. The CDR3 extends over 12 amino acids.

The chain is built from TRBV5-4 and TRBJ2-3, with TRBD2 matching over 12 bases. With V trimmed by 4 bases and J by 2 bases, 8 bases remained unmatched. The CDR3 has 17 amino acids. Germline V lookup: CDR1 SGHNT, CDR2 YYREEE (reference sequence). The CDR3, as DNA: TGTGCCAGCAGCCAAAGAGGACTAGCGGGGACCACAGATACGCAGTATTTT. The encoded protein is CASSQRGLAGTTDTQYF.

V is TRBV27 and J is TRBJ1-1, with TRBD1 matching 7 bases. Unmatched junction bases numbered 4, after V lost 0 bases and J lost 3 bases. The CDR3 runs 15 residues. Germline values: CDR1 MNHEY, CDR2 SMNVEV (reference sequence). Written as DNA, the CDR3 is TGTGCCAGCAGTTTATCTTCGGGACAGTACACTGAAGCTTTCTTT. It encodes CASSLSSGQYTEAFF.

In DNA, the CDR3 is TGTGCCATCACCACCGGGACAGATAATTCACCCCTCCACTTT. This encodes CAITTGTDNSPLHF. The V gene is TRBV10-3, the J gene TRBJ1-6; 7 positions agree with TRBD1. V lost 7 bases, J lost 5 bases, and 5 bases stayed unmatched. Germline assignment: CDR1 ENHRY and CDR2 SYGVKD. The CDR3 is 14 amino acids.

The chain joins TRBV14 to TRBJ2-3, with 7 positions matching TRBD1. The CDR3 runs to 15 residues. Germline V lookup: CDR1 SGHDN, CDR2 FVKESK. The junction had 8 bases not matched to a gene; V was cut back by 4 bases and J by 4 bases. Here the CDR3 DNA reads TGTGCCAGCAGCCGGGACAGTTTCCGGCCAGATACGCAGTATTTT. Its translation is CASSRDSFRPDTQYF. Full variable domain (outside the CDR3, taken from reference TRBV14 and TRBJ2-3): EAGVTQFPSHSVIEKGQTVTLRCDPISGHDNLYWYRRVMGKEIKFLLHFVKESKQDESGMPNNRFLAERTGGTYSTLKVQPAELEDSGVYFCASSRDSFRPDTQYFGPGTRLTVL.

The chain has TRBV7-3 and TRBJ2-5; no clear D. The CDR3 sequence is 13 residues long. CDR1 is SGHTA and CDR2 is FQGTGA in the germline V gene. V gave up 3 bases and J gave up 1 base, with 6 bases separating them. CDR3 DNA: TGTGCCAGCAGCTTCCGCATCCAAGAGACCCAGTACTTC. This sequence encodes CASSFRIQETQYF.

This chain uses TRBV9 with TRBJ2-1, with unresolved D. V gave up 1 base and J gave up 0 bases, with 8 bases separating them. Germline V gives CDR1 SGDLS, CDR2 YYNGEE. The CDR3 totals 15 residues. CDR3 nucleotide sequence: TGTGCCAGCAGCGTATTCCGGAGCTCCTACAATGAGCAGTTCTTC. It is translated as CASSVFRSSYNEQFF.

The rearrangement joins TRBV18 to TRBJ1-2; maybe TRBD1 (6 bases). This CDR3 has 16 residues. Germline values: CDR1 KGHSH, CDR2 LQKENI. The V end lost 1 base, the J end lost 4 bases, and 16 bases lay between the germline ends. CDR3 sequence reads: CASSPQLGGEGYGYTF. CDR3 DNA: TGTGCCAGCTCACCACAACTTGGGGGCGAAGGCTATGGCTACACCTTC.

This clone was seen a handful of times. The rearrangement uses TRBV12-3 or TRBV12-4 and TRBJ1-1, with D unclear. The V and J ends lost 10 bases and 13 bases respectively, with 19 bases between them. The CDR3 contains 11 residues. CDR3 sequence: CATRLGEAGFF. In DNA, the CDR3 is TGTGCCACCAGGCTCGGGGAGGCTGGTTTCTTT.

This clone occurred once. This chain uses TRBV10-3 with TRBJ1-1; no clear D. The ends were cut back, 3 bases at V and 0 bases at J, with 5 bases in the middle. The CDR3 extends over 13 amino acids. The V gene's germline CDR1 is ENHRY and CDR2 SYGVKD. The CDR3 reads CAISDSLNTEAFF. The DNA of the CDR3 is TGTGCCATCAGTGACAGTTTGAACACTGAAGCTTTCTTT.

The chain carries TRBV5-6 and TRBJ1-1; D uncertain. Trimming pared 4 bases from V and 8 bases from J, leaving 21 bases between. The germline V gene encodes CDR1 SGHDT and CDR2 YYEEEE. The CDR3 sequence is 15 residues long. CDR3: CASSPVGNPNYEAFF. CDR3 sequence (DNA): TGTGCCAGCAGCCCAGTTGGGAACCCCAACTACGAAGCTTTCTTT.

The chain has TRBV9 and TRBJ1-6; D uncertain. The CDR3 totals 15 residues. Germline V gene lookup returns CDR1 SGDLS and CDR2 YYNGEE. V was pared by 3 bases and J by 8 bases, with 15 bases between. The CDR3 loop reads CASSAVRGPYSPLHF. CDR3 DNA sequence: TGTGCCAGCAGCGCGGTTAGAGGACCCTATTCACCCCTCCACTTT.

J is TRBJ2-2 and V is TRBV27; D possibly corresponds to TRBD1 (6 bases). Trimming took 2 bases from V and 8 from J, leaving 15 bases between them. Germline V gene lookup returns CDR1 MNHEY and CDR2 SMNVEV (reference sequence). This CDR3 has 15 amino acids. This CDR3 is CASSLVAGASGELFF. CDR3 nucleotide sequence: TGTGCCAGCAGTTTAGTGGCAGGGGCGTCGGGGGAGCTGTTTTTT.

The chain uses TRBV9 and TRBJ2-3; a possible D gene is TRBD1 (5 bases). Germline CDR1 reads SGDLS; CDR2 reads YYNGEE. V was trimmed by 1 base and J by 8 bases, leaving 17 bases between them. The CDR3 contains 15 residues. CDR3 bases: TGTGCCAGCAGCGTAAGTTCACAGGCTTCGGGTACGCAGTATTTT. This gives the protein CASSVSSQASGTQYF.

This chain connects TRBV5-1 to TRBJ1-2, with 9 bases matching TRBD1. CDR1 and CDR2 from the germline V gene are SGHRS and YFSETQ. V dropped 4 bases and J dropped 8; count of bases not matched to a gene: 12. The CDR3 runs to 15 residues. For the CDR3, the DNA is TGCGCCAGCAGCCCGGACAGGGGCGGGGTTGAGGGCTACACCTTC. Protein product: CASSPDRGGVEGYTF.

The chain employs TRBV7-2 and TRBJ2-3, with TRBD1 as a possible D gene (6 bases). CDR3 length equals 14 residues. Germline CDR1 is SGHTA and CDR2 is FQGNSA. The V gene lost 3 bases and the J gene lost 4 bases, with 11 bases spanning the gap. The CDR3 bases are TGTGCCAGCAGCTTCCAGGGGCGGCCAGATACGCAGTATTTT. Protein product: CASSFQGRPDTQYF.

The chain links TRBV4-2 to TRBJ2-3, with 7 bases identical to TRBD2. Germline V gives CDR1 LGHNA, CDR2 YNFKEQ. The CDR3 is made up of 16 amino acids. Trimming removed 0 bases from V and 3 bases from J; junction bases left unmatched: 6. The CDR3 sequence is CASSQEAREGTDTQYF. As DNA, the CDR3 is TGTGCCAGCAGCCAAGAGGCGAGGGAGGGTACAGATACGCAGTATTTT.

V gene TRBV2 combines with J gene TRBJ2-3; D gene ambiguous. CDR1 is SNHLY, CDR2 FYNNEI, per germline. V lost 6 bases, J lost 7 bases, and 11 bases lay in between. The CDR3 runs to 12 residues. In DNA, the CDR3 is TGTGCCAGCAGGCCCCCCGGGTATACGCAGTATTTT. Protein product: CASRPPGYTQYF.

The chain couples TRBV7-2 to TRBJ1-2; D is unclear. V lost 2 bases and J 2 bases, leaving 9 bases between the germline ends. In germline, CDR1 is SGHTA, CDR2 FQGNSA. The CDR3 totals 14 residues. The CDR3 reads CASSLRQANYGYTF. The CDR3 region has the DNA TGTGCCAGCAGCTTACGCCAAGCCAACTATGGCTACACCTTC.